This T cell receptor (beta chain) was sequenced for a study of blood T cell repertoires in COVID-19 (dated by TCRdb to the early 2020s). Broadly, across the study: Samples from collaborators originated in the United States, Italy and Spain and spanned both the acute and convalescent phases of COVID-19. The material from the prospective study consisted of cDNA or gDNA derived from T cells, B-cell-depleted T cells, or PBMCs. Deeply sampled blood TCRbeta repertoires from subjects exposed to, actively infected with, or recovered from COVID-19 were included in the dataset. The repertoires were released in a freely available public database intended as a resource for research on the immune response to SARS-CoV-2. The samples were drawn from two sources: the first 160 participants of the ongoing ImmuneRACE study, and fewer than 1,500 subjects contributed by 6 global collaborators. The sample metadata nearly always contained a de-identified subject ID, COVID-19 status, age in years and sex. Where HLA class I and class II types were available, the types were taken from metadata supplied by the sample provider, not from assay-based typing.

TCRbeta CDR3 regions were amplified from genomic DNA by means of the immunoSEQ Assay, a bias-controlled multiplex PCR. From the authors' description of their analysis: The number of nucleated cells in each sample was estimated from the amplification of reference gene primers within the assay. To quantify the absolute abundance of each unique TCRbeta CDR3 rearrangement, sequence reads were collapsed and filtered. Productive Simpson clonality was computed per sample as the square root of Simpson's diversity index over productive rearrangements. TCRdb stores this immuneACCESS table with in-frame sequences only. Part of the clones is absent; in the studies checked, under half of the shortfall reflects unresolved V genes, and no reason is known for the rest. D and trimming were read from the DNA, whereas the V and J calls and clone size are those reported in that table. The sample profile shows 150,000 to 200,000 clones; approximately 87% of them were found once. 3.5% to 5% of the sample is in the top ten clones.

This clone turned up a few times. The specificity of this receptor is unknown. The record has no base qualities; no much larger clone is one base away. The investigation overall reported the following: How much clinical and demographic metadata was included differed by source and by participant, and the metadata was provided uncurated.

The CDR3 has 13 amino acids, counting the end cysteine and phenylalanine. Kept here is only the CDR3 DNA, which spans 39 bases and is read in frame from base 1. According to the germline V gene (reference sequence), CDR1 reads GTSNPN and CDR2 reads SVGIG. Participants in the prospective study were aged roughly 18 to 95 years, lived in 24 United States geographic areas, and enrolled through a virtual design. To assign participants to cohorts, the prospective study relied on clinical history that participants themselves reported in a screening survey and a study questionnaire. Recovered participants in ImmuneRACE Cohort 3 were defined by two consecutive negative NP/OP PCR tests, clearance by a healthcare professional, or resolution of symptoms. In the prospective study, whole blood, serum and a nasopharyngeal or oropharyngeal swab were collected from each participant by mobile phlebotomists. Over a 2-month period, participants in the prospective study had the option of providing additional blood draws and questionnaires. Before DNA extraction, blood samples from the prospective study were shipped at room temperature or frozen.

This receptor was identified in a woman aged 50 to 60 who had recovered from COVID-19. The sequenced sample was PBMCs or T cells enriched from blood (not recorded which). The V gene is TRBV30 and the J gene is TRBJ1-3, with the D gene not confidently named. The DNA sequence is TGTGCGGCGGGCTTCCCTTCCGGAAACACCATATATTTT. Its translation reads: CAAGFPSGNTIYF.